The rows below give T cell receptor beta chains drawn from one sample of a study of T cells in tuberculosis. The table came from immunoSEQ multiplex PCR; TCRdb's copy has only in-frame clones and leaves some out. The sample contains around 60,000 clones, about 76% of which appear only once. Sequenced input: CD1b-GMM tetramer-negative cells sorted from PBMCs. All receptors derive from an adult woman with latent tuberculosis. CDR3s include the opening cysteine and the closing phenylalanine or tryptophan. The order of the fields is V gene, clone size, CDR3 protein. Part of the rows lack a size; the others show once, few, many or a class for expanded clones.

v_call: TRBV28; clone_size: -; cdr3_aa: CASSSGHLYEQYF
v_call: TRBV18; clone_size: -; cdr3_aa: CASSRPITGSGANVLTF
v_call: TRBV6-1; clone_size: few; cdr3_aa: CAVGEVNQPQHF
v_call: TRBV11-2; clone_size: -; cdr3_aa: CASSLETASYEQYF
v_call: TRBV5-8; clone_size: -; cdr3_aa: CASSLGTADRGTDTQYF
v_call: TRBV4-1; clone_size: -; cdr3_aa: CASSSLAGVGTGELFF
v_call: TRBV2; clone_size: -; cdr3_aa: CASSEEGPAYEQYF
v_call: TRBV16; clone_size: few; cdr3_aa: CASSPYRSSGNTIYF
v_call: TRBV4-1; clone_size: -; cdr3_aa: CASSQGSAGGQDTQYF
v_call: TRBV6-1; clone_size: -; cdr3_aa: CASRAGAGNTIYF
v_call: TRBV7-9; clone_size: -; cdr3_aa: CASSEDISGNTIYF
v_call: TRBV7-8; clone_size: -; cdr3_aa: CASSPFRGVGTEAFF
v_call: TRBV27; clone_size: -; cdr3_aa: CASSYSPTGREQYF
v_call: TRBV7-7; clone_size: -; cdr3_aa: CAGSPDSSSGNTIYF
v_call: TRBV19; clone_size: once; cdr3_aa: CASSIGGFQPQHF
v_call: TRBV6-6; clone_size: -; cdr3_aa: CATREGVGSSYEQYF
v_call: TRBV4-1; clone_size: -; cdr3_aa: CASSQDDGSRLAKNIQYF
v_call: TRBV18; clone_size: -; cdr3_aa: CASSLRDSTQYF
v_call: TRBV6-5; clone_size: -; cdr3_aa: CASSYGGASELFF
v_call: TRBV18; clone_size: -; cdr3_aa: CASSQREWDYGYTF
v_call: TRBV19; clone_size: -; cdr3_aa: CASSIVAGYNEQFF
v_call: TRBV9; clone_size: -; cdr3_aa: CASSASTSALANEQFF
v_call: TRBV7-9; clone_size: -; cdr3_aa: CASSLHLTTSSYNEQFF
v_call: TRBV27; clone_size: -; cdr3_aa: CASSRQGNGNTIYF
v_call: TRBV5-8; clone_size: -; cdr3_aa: CASSFSSLSGNTIYF
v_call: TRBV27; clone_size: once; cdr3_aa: CASRLTGKHNEKLFF
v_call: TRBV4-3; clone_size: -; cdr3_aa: CASSLGLAGEQYF
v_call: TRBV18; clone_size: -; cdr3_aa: CASSPAGVGTGELFF
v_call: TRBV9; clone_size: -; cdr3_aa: CASSVTSGGEGETQYF
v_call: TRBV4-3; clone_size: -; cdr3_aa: CASSQDLGRAGANVLTF
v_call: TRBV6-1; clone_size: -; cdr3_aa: CASSKGGASNTEAFF
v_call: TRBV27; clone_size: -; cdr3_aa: CASSHSRGQPQHF
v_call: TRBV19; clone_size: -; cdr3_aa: CASSLTGTAWNEQFF
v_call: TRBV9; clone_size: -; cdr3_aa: CASSVGGDTQYF
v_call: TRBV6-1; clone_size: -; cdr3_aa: CASSRTYGGNQPQHF
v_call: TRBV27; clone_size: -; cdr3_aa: CASSYRNQPQHF
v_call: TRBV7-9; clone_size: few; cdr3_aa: CASSLGGWSHEKLFF
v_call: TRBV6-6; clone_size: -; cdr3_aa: CASSYPRGGVGNEQFF
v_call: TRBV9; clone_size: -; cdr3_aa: CASSVWDTGAQYF
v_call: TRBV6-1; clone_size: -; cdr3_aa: CASSEGRDFYGYTF
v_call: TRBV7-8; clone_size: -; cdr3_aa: CASRLQGSASNSPLHF
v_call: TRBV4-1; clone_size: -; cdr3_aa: CASSQGDGGPPPLHF
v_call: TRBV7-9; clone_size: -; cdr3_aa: CASSLSGGRGDTQYF
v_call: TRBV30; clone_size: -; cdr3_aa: CAWSATGNGNTIYF
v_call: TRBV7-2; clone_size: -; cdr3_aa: CASSSIRSKETQYF
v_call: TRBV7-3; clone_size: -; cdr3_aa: CASSLKSSEEQFF
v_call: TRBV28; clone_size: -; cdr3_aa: CASSFAGTANNEQFF
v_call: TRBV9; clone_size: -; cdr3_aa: CASSRDADTQYF
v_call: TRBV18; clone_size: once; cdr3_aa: CASSPQGNDQPQHF
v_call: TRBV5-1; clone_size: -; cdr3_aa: CASSLGSGGSGNTIYF
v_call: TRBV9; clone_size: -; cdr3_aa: CASSVSMGGFGNEKLFF
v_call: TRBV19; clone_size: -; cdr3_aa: CASSIDLLSSYGYTF
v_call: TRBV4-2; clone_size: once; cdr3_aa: CASSQDLGPYEQYF